This T cell receptor (beta chain) was recorded in a study of cytomegalovirus exposure and HLA in healthy donors. Study-wide findings and caveats: Investigators reported approximately 150 TCR beta chains as tied to cytomegalovirus.

The PCR made use of 60 Vbeta and 13 Jbeta primers. Per the original data handling: In a later analysis, 10 million to 11 million of approximately 81 million unique beta chains occurred in at least two donors. The table came from immunoSEQ multiplex PCR; TCRdb's copy has only in-frame clones and leaves some out. D and trimming were read from the DNA, whereas the V and J calls and clone size are those reported in that table. The sample has approximately 71,000 clones, 72% seen once; the top ten hold 12%. In the case of this clone: Its antigen is not known.

The sequence derives from a woman between 40 and 50 years old in good health and CMV-seropositive. Sequenced input: PBMCs.

CDR3 region: CASSNRGSSSYNSPLHF. Here the CDR3 DNA reads TGTGCCAGCAGCAACAGGGGTAGTTCCTCCTATAATTCACCCCTCCACTTT. This chain links TRBV5-8 with TRBJ1-6; 7 nucleotides match TRBD1. With V trimmed by 4 bases and J by 0 bases, 7 bases remained unmatched. In germline, CDR1 is SGHTS, CDR2 YDEGEE. This CDR3 has 17 amino acids.